The rows below give T cell receptor beta chains drawn from one sample of a study of spatial heterogeneity in lung cancer. TCRdb reanalysed the 5' RACE reads using MiXCR and keeps one entry per CDR3 protein. The sample lists around 110,000 distinct CDR3 sequences; 10% to 15% were seen once. The sequencing here drew on PBMCs, taken at follow-up. Receptor source: a male donor with early-stage non-small cell lung cancer. Both conserved end residues are part of each CDR3. D genes are given only for firm matches. Clone size is not always given. Where it is, it says once, few, many or a class for expanded clones.

J,V,size,D,CDR3,DNA
TRBJ1-4,TRBV2,few,TRBD1,CASSEGRQGKLFF,TGTGCCAGCAGTGAAGGGAGACAGGGGAAACTGTTTTTT
TRBJ1-2,TRBV7-9,-,-,CASSLAPGVGGYTF,TGTGCCAGCAGCTTAGCCCCGGGCGTGGGTGGCTACACCTTC
TRBJ1-1,TRBV4-3,few,-,CASSQGGYTEAFF,TGCGCCAGCAGCCAAGGCGGATACACTGAAGCTTTCTTT
TRBJ2-1,TRBV7-7,-,-,CASSRGAQYNEQFF,TGTGCCAGCAGCCGGGGGGCACAATACAATGAGCAGTTCTTC
TRBJ1-1,TRBV2,many,TRBD1,CASRRGLTEAFF,TGTGCCAGCAGAAGGGGGCTCACTGAAGCTTTCTTT
TRBJ2-3,TRBV5-5,-,TRBD1,CASSYYRGDADTQYF,TGTGCCAGCAGCTACTACAGGGGGGACGCAGATACGCAGTATTTT
TRBJ2-2,TRBV20-1,many,-,CSARKPGELFF,TGCAGTGCTAGAAAACCCGGGGAGCTGTTTTTT
TRBJ2-2,TRBV20-1,-,-,CSASTAGTHTGELFF,TGCAGTGCCTCGACCGCGGGCACACACACCGGGGAGCTGTTTTTT
TRBJ1-2,TRBV4-3,many,-,CASSQETRAASYGYTF,TGCGCCAGCAGCCAAGAGACCCGGGCGGCCTCCTATGGCTACACCTTC
TRBJ1-2,TRBV5-1,-,-,CASSTGDLRYGYTF,TGCGCCAGCAGCACCGGTGACCTTCGCTATGGCTACACCTTC
TRBJ2-7,TRBV12-3/TRBV12-4,-,-,CASSLAWGYEQYF,TGTGCCAGCAGTTTAGCCTGGGGCTACGAGCAGTACTTC
TRBJ1-6,TRBV5-6,-,-,CASSVISESPLHF,TGTGCCAGCAGCGTGATTAGTGAGTCACCCCTCCACTTT
TRBJ1-1,TRBV4-1,few,-,CASSQFVTKLNTEAFF,TGCGCCAGCAGCCAATTTGTCACAAAACTGAACACTGAAGCTTTCTTT
TRBJ1-5,TRBV6-2/TRBV6-3,-,-,CASSYDLDRSDNQPQHF,TGTGCCAGCAGTTACGACTTAGACAGGTCAGACAATCAGCCCCAGCATTTT
TRBJ1-1,TRBV28,-,-,CASSPGQLNTEAFF,TGTGCCAGCAGTCCCGGACAGCTGAACACTGAAGCTTTCTTT
TRBJ2-1,TRBV11-2,many,-,CASSLGASNEYEQFF,TGTGCCAGCAGCTTAGGGGCTAGTAATGAGTATGAGCAGTTCTTC
TRBJ2-2,TRBV7-8,-,TRBD2,CASSLAVSGGSGELFF,TGTGCCAGCAGCTTAGCGGTTAGCGGGGGTTCCGGGGAGCTGTTTTTT
TRBJ2-7,TRBV12-3/TRBV12-4,-,TRBD1,CASLRTGKYEQYF,TGTGCCAGCTTAAGGACAGGGAAATACGAGCAGTACTTC
TRBJ1-6,TRBV3-1,few,-,CASSQWGGNSPLHF,TGTGCCAGCAGCCAGTGGGGCGGTAATTCACCCCTCCACTTT
TRBJ1-5,TRBV20-1,-,-,CSARMSGDSNQPQHF,TGCAGTGCTAGGATGTCAGGGGATAGCAATCAGCCCCAGCATTTT
TRBJ2-3,TRBV9,-,-,CASSVAPARGDTQYF,TGTGCCAGCAGCGTAGCACCTGCAAGGGGCGATACGCAGTATTTT
TRBJ2-7,TRBV27,-,TRBD1,CASSGTRQGRSYEQYF,TGTGCCAGCAGTGGAACCAGACAGGGGCGCTCCTACGAGCAGTACTTC
TRBJ2-1,TRBV4-1,-,TRBD2,CASSQVMGTTTSGGAGEQFF,TGCGCCAGCAGCCAAGTAATGGGTACGACTACTAGCGGGGGGGCAGGAGAGCAGTTCTTC
TRBJ2-5,TRBV4-3,-,-,CASSEAVQETQYF,TGCGCCAGCAGTGAGGCAGTCCAAGAGACCCAGTACTTC
TRBJ2-5,TRBV5-1,-,-,CASSKGQGLETQYF,TGCGCCAGCAGCAAAGGACAAGGATTAGAGACCCAGTACTTC
TRBJ1-5,TRBV6-1,-,-,CASSEHLSNQPQHF,TGTGCCAGCAGTGAACACCTTAGCAATCAGCCCCAGCATTTT
TRBJ2-2,TRBV27,-,TRBD2,CATRLAGAGSGELFF,TGTGCCACCAGACTAGCGGGGGCCGGGTCCGGGGAGCTGTTTTTT